The entry below describes one T cell receptor beta chain. These data are taken from a study of blood T cell repertoires in COVID-19. V lost 3 bases to trimming and J lost 2 bases, with 12 bases between them. Germline CDR1 reads SGHAT; CDR2 reads FQNNGV. The CDR3 consists of 15 residues. Data came from immunoSEQ multiplex PCR; TCRdb stores just in-frame clones and leaves some out. The data contain some 140,000 clones, 75% to 90% of them singletons. The sequence was obtained from a human donor in a cohort sampled during active COVID-19. The chain links TRBV11-2 to TRBJ2-3, with unresolved D. Sequenced input: peripheral blood. This CDR3 is CASSFSGSYTDTQYF. CDR3 bases: TGTGCCAGCAGCTTTTCCGGGTCTTACACAGATACGCAGTATTTT.